A selection of T cell receptor beta chains follows, all from one sample in a study of blood T cell repertoires in COVID-19. TCRdb's copy holds only in-frame clones and misses some; the assay was immunoSEQ multiplex PCR. The repertoire includes tens of thousands of clones, more than 75% of them detected once, and around an eighth sits in the top ten. The source material was peripheral blood. All receptors derive from an older man with acute or convalescent COVID-19. Both conserved end residues are part of each CDR3. A D gene is named only where the DNA matches it firmly. The size field is filled for only some rows; it gives once, few, many or a size class.

j_call,clone_size,cdr3_length,d_call,v_call,cdr3_nt,cdr3_aa
TRBJ2-5,-,14,-,TRBV19,TGTGCCAGTAGTACGGACTGGTCCGGGGAGACCCAGTACTTC,CASSTDWSGETQYF
TRBJ1-1,-,14,-,TRBV5-4,TGTGCCAGCAGCTTGGCGCAGGGGAAGACTGAAGCTTTCTTT,CASSLAQGKTEAFF
TRBJ2-2,once,15,TRBD1,TRBV28,TGTGCCAGCAGTTTAGGGACAGGGGGGGCCGGGGAGCTGTTTTTT,CASSLGTGGAGELFF
TRBJ2-7,-,15,-,TRBV11-3,TGTGCCAGCAGCTTGGCCAGGGGGAGGTTCGGGGAGCAGTACTTC,CASSLARGRFGEQYF
TRBJ2-1,-,14,TRBD1,TRBV5-4,TGTGCCAGCAGCTGGGACAGGGGCTACAATGAGCAGTTCTTC,CASSWDRGYNEQFF
TRBJ1-2,few,12,-,TRBV24-1,TGTGCCACCAGTGAGACGGGCTATGGCTACACCTTC,CATSETGYGYTF
TRBJ1-2,few,17,TRBD1,TRBV5-8,TGTGCCAGCAGCTTAGCCGGGACAGGGGGCGTCAGCTATGGCTACACCTTC,CASSLAGTGGVSYGYTF
TRBJ2-1,-,12,-,TRBV7-9,TGTGCCCGCGGAGGGAGTGGCAATGAGCAGTTCTTC,CARGGSGNEQFF
TRBJ1-4,-,17,TRBD1,TRBV19,TGTGCCAGTAGGGTACTCACAGGGGATCCAACTAATGAAAAACTGTTTTTT,CASRVLTGDPTNEKLFF
TRBJ2-2,-,15,TRBD1,TRBV6-6,TGTGCCAGCGAACCGGGGACAGGGAACACCGGGGAGCTGTTTTTT,CASEPGTGNTGELFF
TRBJ1-5,-,15,-,TRBV18,TGTGCCAGCTCACCAGAACAGGGTAAAAACCAGCCCCAGCATTTT,CASSPEQGKNQPQHF
TRBJ2-1,-,15,TRBD1,TRBV7-2,TGTGCCAGCAGCCAGACAGGGGTCCTCTACAATGAGCAGTTCTTC,CASSQTGVLYNEQFF
TRBJ2-7,-,13,TRBD2,TRBV5-4,TGTGCCAGCAGCTCGGGACTAGTAGGGGAGCAGTACTTC,CASSSGLVGEQYF
TRBJ1-5,-,14,-,TRBV10-2,TGCGCCAGCAGGGACAGCAATAGCAATCAGCCCCAGCATTTT,CASRDSNSNQPQHF
TRBJ2-3,-,14,-,TRBV10-2,TGCGCCAGCAGTGACGCGGGTCGTACAGATACGCAGTATTTT,CASSDAGRTDTQYF
TRBJ2-2,few,14,-,TRBV2,TGTGCCAGCATCCCGGGAGCATACACCGGGGAGCTGTTTTTT,CASIPGAYTGELFF
TRBJ1-4,-,17,TRBD1,TRBV11-2,TGTGCCAGCAGCCTAACACGTGGACAGGGAACTAATGAAAAACTGTTTTTT,CASSLTRGQGTNEKLFF
TRBJ2-7,-,11,-,TRBV7-9,TGTGCCAGCAGCGTTCACTACGAGCAGTACTTC,CASSVHYEQYF
TRBJ2-1,-,16,-,TRBV11-2,TGTGCCAGCAGCTTATTTGGGTGGCAGGGCATGGGTGAGCAGTTCTTC,CASSLFGWQGMGEQFF
TRBJ2-1,-,15,TRBD2,TRBV11-3,TGTGCCAGCATGCCAGGACTAGCGGGAGTCAATGAGCAGTTCTTC,CASMPGLAGVNEQFF
TRBJ2-5,-,14,TRBD1,TRBV5-5,TGTGCCAGCAGCTTGGGACAGGGGCAAGAGACCCAGTACTTC,CASSLGQGQETQYF
TRBJ1-2,once,14,TRBD1,TRBV4-1,TGCGCCAGCAGAAGAGGGGGACAGAACTATGGCTACACCTTC,CASRRGGQNYGYTF
TRBJ1-1,-,13,TRBD1,TRBV19,TGTGCCAGTAGTGCAGACAGGGTTTATGGAGCTTTCTTT,CASSADRVYGAFF
TRBJ1-1,-,15,-,TRBV10-1,TGCGCCAGCAGTGTTGGAACCGGGACTTCTGCTGAAGCTTTCTTT,CASSVGTGTSAEAFF
TRBJ1-1,-,14,-,TRBV15,TGTGCCACCAGTAGAGTTACAGTGAACACTGAAGCTTTCTTT,CATSRVTVNTEAFF
TRBJ2-2,-,14,TRBD2,TRBV5-6,TGTGCCAGCTCGGGACTAGGGGGGACCGGGGAGCTGTTTTTT,CASSGLGGTGELFF
TRBJ2-7,-,15,-,TRBV25-1,TGTGCCAGCAGCGAGGGGGGGACGTTAGCCTACGAGCAGTACTTC,CASSEGGTLAYEQYF
TRBJ2-7,-,13,-,TRBV5-1,TGCGCCAGCAGTACGGGGTCAGCCTACGAGCAGTACTTC,CASSTGSAYEQYF
TRBJ2-1,-,15,TRBD1,TRBV11-2,TGTGCCAGCAGCCTAGCCGGACAGGGAAGATATGAGCAGTTCTTC,CASSLAGQGRYEQFF
TRBJ2-1,-,16,-,TRBV25-1,TGTGCCAGCAGTGAATCTTGGCGGGGCTCCTACAATGAGCAGTTCTTC,CASSESWRGSYNEQFF
TRBJ2-1,-,16,TRBD2,TRBV27,TGTGCCAGCAGTGAACCGGGACTAGCGGGAGTGGATGAGCAGTTCTTC,CASSEPGLAGVDEQFF
TRBJ1-6,-,15,-,TRBV27,TGTGCCAGCAGATGGGGAGGGATTTCCAATTCACCCCTCCACTTT,CASRWGGISNSPLHF
TRBJ2-2,-,15,TRBD1,TRBV5-1,TGCGCCAGCAGCTTGGTGACAGGGGGCACCGGGGAGCTGTTTTTT,CASSLVTGGTGELFF